This TCR beta chain is drawn from a study of T cell responses to AZD1222 COVID-19 vaccine. The CDR3 covers 17 residues. CDR1 is SGHAT and CDR2 is FQNNGV in the germline V gene. The trim removed 5 bases at V and 8 bases at J, leaving 16 bases unmatched. Using immunoSEQ multiplex PCR, the repertoire was profiled, and TCRdb retains in-frame clones only, with some absent. The sample includes 130,000 to 150,000 clones, just over 90% of them seen just once. Study-wide findings and caveats: Reportedly, close to half of spike-specific TCRs are directed against unmutated variant regions.

Comment on this clone: Its antigen is undetermined.

The chain couples TRBV11-2 to TRBJ1-4; TRBD1 matches at 8 bases. The TCR sequence derives from an adult in good health. Specimen: peripheral blood, collected on day 0 of AZD1222 vaccination. CDR3 DNA sequence: TGTGCCAGCAGCGCCCGATTTTCCGGACAGGGTTTCGAAAAACTGTTTTTT. Translation gives CASSARFSGQGFEKLFF.